This is a list of T cell receptor beta chains from one sample in a study of blood T cell repertoires in COVID-19. TCRdb's table, derived via immunoSEQ multiplex PCR, lists solely in-frame clones and lacks some. The sample holds approximately 240,000 clones; about 90% are singletons and the top ten take 1.5% to 2%. The sequenced sample consisted of PBMCs or T cells enriched from blood (not recorded which). These receptors were collected from a woman younger than 30 who had recovered from COVID-19. The CDR3 runs from the conserved cysteine through the conserved F or W. Each record gives: V gene, D gene, J gene, clone size, CDR3 protein, CDR3 DNA. D genes are given only for firm matches. Size values are once, few and many counts, or a class for expanded clones, and some rows have none.

TRBV11-3	-	TRBJ2-7	-	CASSLEKGEQYF	TGTGCCAGCAGCTTAGAAAAGGGGGAGCAGTACTTC
TRBV18	-	TRBJ1-5	-	CASSPQGQGWQPQHF	TGTGCCAGCTCACCCCAGGGTCAGGGGTGGCAGCCCCAGCATTTT
TRBV5-1	TRBD1	TRBJ1-2	few	CASSASGGYGYTF	TGCGCCAGCAGCGCCTCAGGGGGCTATGGCTACACCTTC
TRBV11-2	-	TRBJ1-2	-	CASSLGRQVNYGYTF	TGTGCCAGCAGCTTAGGCAGACAGGTCAACTATGGCTACACCTTC
TRBV7-6	TRBD1	TRBJ2-1	-	CASSPSIGQGYEQFF	TGTGCCAGCAGCCCGTCGATTGGACAGGGTTATGAGCAGTTCTTC
TRBV29-1	TRBD1	TRBJ1-1	few	CSVSTGTGNTEAFF	TGCAGCGTCAGCACCGGGACAGGGAACACTGAAGCTTTCTTT
TRBV9	TRBD1	TRBJ1-2	-	CASSVVPGGGGYTF	TGTGCCAGCAGCGTAGTACCAGGGGGCGGTGGCTACACCTTC
TRBV28	-	TRBJ1-1	-	CASSLSENTEAFF	TGTGCCAGCAGTTTGAGTGAGAACACTGAAGCTTTCTTT
TRBV4-1	-	TRBJ1-3	-	CASSTRVAGNTIYF	TGCGCCAGCAGCACCAGGGTTGCTGGAAACACCATATATTTT
TRBV10-1	-	TRBJ2-5	-	CASSCEETQYF	TGCGCCAGCAGTTGCGAAGAGACCCAGTACTTC
TRBV6-4	-	TRBJ1-2	-	CASSSGINYGYTF	TGTGCCAGCAGTTCAGGGATTAACTATGGCTACACCTTC
TRBV4-1	-	TRBJ1-2	-	CASSQGGTFSYGYTF	TGCGCCAGCAGCCAAGGGGGGACATTTAGCTATGGCTACACCTTC
TRBV18	-	TRBJ1-1	-	CASSPPTVMNTEAFF	TGTGCCAGCTCACCTCCCACAGTCATGAACACTGAAGCTTTCTTT
TRBV3-1/TRBV3-2	-	TRBJ2-2	-	CASSPAGLTGELFF	TGTGCCAGCAGCCCGGCAGGGCTCACCGGGGAGCTGTTTTTT
TRBV15	TRBD2	TRBJ2-7	-	CATSPDRSGRSYEQYF	TGTGCCACCAGCCCCGACAGGAGCGGGAGGAGCTACGAGCAGTACTTC
TRBV19	-	TRBJ1-2	-	CASHLRGSYGYTF	TGTGCCAGTCACCTTAGGGGCTCCTATGGCTACACCTTC
TRBV6-1	TRBD1	TRBJ2-7	-	CASSEATGGTGTYEQYF	TGTGCCAGCAGTGAGGCTACCGGTGGGACAGGAACCTACGAGCAGTACTTC
TRBV7-8	TRBD1	TRBJ1-1	-	CASSLGQGPEAFF	TGTGCCAGCAGCCTCGGACAGGGCCCTGAAGCTTTCTTT
TRBV9	TRBD1	TRBJ2-7	-	CASSVGQGYYEQYF	TGTGCCAGCAGCGTGGGACAGGGCTACTACGAGCAGTACTTC
TRBV3-1/TRBV3-2	-	TRBJ2-5	-	CASSQASVVETQYF	TGTGCCAGCAGCCAAGCATCGGTCGTAGAGACCCAGTACTTC
TRBV10-1	-	TRBJ2-5	-	CASSAGVDETQYF	TGCGCCAGCAGTGCGGGAGTGGATGAGACCCAGTACTTC
TRBV9	-	TRBJ2-2	-	CASSFQGTANTGELFF	TGTGCCAGCAGCTTCCAGGGAACCGCGAACACCGGGGAGCTGTTTTTT
TRBV9	-	TRBJ1-6	-	CASSVAGYNSPLHF	TGTGCCAGCAGCGTAGCCGGGTATAATTCACCCCTCCACTTT
TRBV19	-	TRBJ1-4	-	CASSIRKGLNEKLFF	TGTGCCAGTAGTATCCGAAAGGGGTTGAATGAAAAACTGTTTTTT
TRBV7-2	TRBD1	TRBJ1-2	-	CASSEGQGYGYTF	TGTGCCAGCAGCGAAGGACAGGGGTATGGCTACACCTTC
TRBV5-4	-	TRBJ2-1	-	CASSPGRGFTYNEQFF	TGTGCCAGCAGCCCCGGGCGGGGATTTACCTACAATGAGCAGTTCTTC
TRBV15	-	TRBJ1-1	-	CATSLETANTEAFF	TGTGCCACCAGCTTAGAGACAGCGAACACTGAAGCTTTCTTT
TRBV6-5	TRBD1	TRBJ2-3	once	CASRDSYTDTQYF	TGTGCCAGCCGGGACAGTTACACAGATACGCAGTATTTT
TRBV4-2	TRBD2	TRBJ2-5	-	CASSPRGGTAQGETQYF	TGTGCCAGCAGCCCGCGGGGGGGGACCGCCCAAGGAGAGACCCAGTACTTC
TRBV27	TRBD1	TRBJ1-2	-	CASSSTGGAEGYTF	TGTGCCAGCAGTTCAACAGGGGGCGCGGAAGGCTACACCTTC
TRBV5-6	-	TRBJ2-4	-	CASSYTSRNIQYF	TGTGCCAGCAGCTATACCAGTCGTAACATTCAGTACTTC
TRBV5-1	TRBD2	TRBJ2-1	-	CASSLELAGPYNEQFF	TGCGCCAGCAGCTTGGAGCTAGCGGGGCCCTACAATGAGCAGTTCTTC
TRBV18	TRBD1	TRBJ1-2	-	CASSRDRDGYTF	TGTGCCAGCTCACGGGACAGGGATGGCTACACCTTC
TRBV5-1	TRBD2	TRBJ2-4	-	CASSPGGAGGPDNIQYF	TGCGCCAGCAGCCCGGGGGGAGCGGGAGGGCCAGATAACATTCAGTACTTC
TRBV6-6	-	TRBJ1-5	once	CASNMKDQPQHF	TGTGCCAGCAACATGAAAGATCAGCCCCAGCATTTT
TRBV5-1	-	TRBJ1-1	-	CASSQGPRLTEAFF	TGCGCCAGCAGCCAGGGGCCTCGCCTCACTGAAGCTTTCTTT
TRBV6-5	-	TRBJ1-1	once	CASSLDSEAFF	TGTGCCAGCAGTTTAGACAGTGAAGCTTTCTTT
TRBV10-2	-	TRBJ2-1	once	CASSEQGQTVGYEQFF	TGCGCCAGCAGTGAGCAGGGCCAGACGGTGGGGTATGAGCAGTTCTTC
TRBV2	-	TRBJ2-1	once	CASSALSSTYNEQFF	TGTGCCAGCAGTGCTTTATCGAGCACCTACAATGAGCAGTTCTTC
TRBV4-1	-	TRBJ1-6	-	CASSHTLASHNSPLHF	TGCGCCAGCAGCCACACCTTGGCCTCCCATAATTCACCCCTCCACTTT
TRBV6-5	TRBD2	TRBJ2-2	-	CASSPGLHTGELFF	TGTGCCAGCAGCCCGGGACTACACACCGGGGAGCTGTTTTTT
TRBV19	TRBD1	TRBJ1-4	-	CATQPGQGGSHEKLFF	TGTGCCACCCAACCGGGACAGGGGGGCAGCCATGAAAAACTGTTTTTT
TRBV27	-	TRBJ1-2	-	CASSLVKSGGIHYGYTF	TGTGCCAGCAGTTTAGTTAAGTCGGGGGGGATCCACTATGGCTACACCTTC
TRBV4-1	TRBD1	TRBJ1-2	-	CASSQVRVFVRTGNNYGYTF	TGCGCCAGCAGCCAAGTAAGGGTTTTCGTCCGGACAGGGAATAACTATGGCTACACCTTC
TRBV5-4	-	TRBJ2-3	-	CASSRQDRSTDTQYF	TGTGCCAGCAGCCGACAGGACAGAAGCACAGATACGCAGTATTTT
TRBV19	-	TRBJ1-2	once	CASSMYSGIYGYTF	TGTGCCAGTAGTATGTACAGTGGAATTTATGGCTACACCTTC
TRBV2	TRBD1	TRBJ1-1	-	CASTRYGQGETEAFF	TGTGCCAGCACGAGGTATGGCCAGGGGGAAACTGAAGCTTTCTTT
TRBV20-1	-	TRBJ2-7	-	CSASGVNEQYF	TGCAGTGCTAGCGGAGTTAACGAGCAGTACTTC
TRBV10-3	-	TRBJ1-5	-	CAISESGLAGNQPQHF	TGTGCCATCAGTGAGTCCGGATTAGCGGGGAATCAGCCCCAGCATTTT
TRBV6-2/TRBV6-3	TRBD2	TRBJ2-5	once	CASSRGGSAQYF	TGTGCCAGCAGTCGGGGGGGCAGCGCCCAGTACTTC
TRBV11-2	TRBD2	TRBJ2-1	-	CASSLEGGGGRGEQFF	TGTGCCAGCAGCTTAGAAGGTGGCGGGGGTAGGGGTGAGCAGTTCTTC
TRBV28	TRBD1	TRBJ1-5	few	CASSFDRVRNQPQHF	TGTGCCAGCAGCTTCGACAGGGTGCGCAATCAGCCCCAGCATTTT
TRBV7-8	TRBD2	TRBJ2-1	-	CASSQPGLAGGAYNEQFF	TGTGCCAGCAGCCAACCGGGACTAGCGGGAGGGGCCTACAATGAGCAGTTCTTC
TRBV5-1	-	TRBJ1-4	-	CASSLGAATNEKLFF	TGCGCCAGCAGCTTGGGGGCAGCAACTAATGAAAAACTGTTTTTT
TRBV18	-	TRBJ2-7	-	CASSPEGADEQYF	TGTGCCAGCTCACCAGAAGGGGCCGACGAGCAGTACTTC
TRBV2	TRBD1	TRBJ1-1	-	CASSETGESTEAFF	TGTGCCAGCAGTGAGACAGGGGAAAGCACTGAAGCTTTCTTT
TRBV6-4	-	TRBJ2-2	-	CASSVDSNPAGELFF	TGTGCCAGCAGTGTGGACAGCAACCCAGCGGGGGAGCTGTTTTTT
TRBV27	TRBD1	TRBJ1-5	-	CASSAQPQGVGTYNQPQHF	TGTGCCAGCAGTGCCCAGCCACAGGGGGTAGGCACCTACAATCAGCCCCAGCATTTT
TRBV3-1/TRBV3-2	-	TRBJ1-3	-	CASSQTDDTIYF	TGTGCCAGCAGCCAAACAGATGACACCATATATTTT
TRBV2	-	TRBJ1-2	-	CASSLSTNYGYTF	TGTGCCAGCAGCTTATCCACAAACTATGGCTACACCTTC